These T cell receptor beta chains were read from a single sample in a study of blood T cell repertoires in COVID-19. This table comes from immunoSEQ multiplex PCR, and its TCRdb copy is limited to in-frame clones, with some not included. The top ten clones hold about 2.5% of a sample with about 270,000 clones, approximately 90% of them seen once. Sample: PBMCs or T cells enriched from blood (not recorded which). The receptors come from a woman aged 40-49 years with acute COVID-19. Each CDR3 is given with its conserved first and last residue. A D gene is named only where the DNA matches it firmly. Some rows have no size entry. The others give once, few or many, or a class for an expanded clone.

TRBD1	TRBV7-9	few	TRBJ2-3	CASSSTGGRGTDTQYF	TGTGCCAGCAGCTCGACAGGGGGACGTGGCACAGATACGCAGTATTTT
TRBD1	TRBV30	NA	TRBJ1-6	CAWSVRQGDSPLHF	TGTGCCTGGAGTGTACGACAGGGGGATTCACCCCTCCACTTT
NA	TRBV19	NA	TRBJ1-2	CASSWNRELEHGYTF	TGTGCCAGTAGTTGGAACCGGGAGTTAGAACATGGCTACACCTTC
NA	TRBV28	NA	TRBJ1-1	CASSLTQGNTEAFF	TGTGCCAGCAGTTTAACACAGGGGAACACTGAAGCTTTCTTT
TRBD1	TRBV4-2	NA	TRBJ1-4	CASSPDRGGEKLFF	TGTGCCAGCAGTCCGGACAGGGGCGGGGAAAAACTGTTTTTT
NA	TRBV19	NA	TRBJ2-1	CASRPNRPYNEQFF	TGTGCCAGTAGGCCTAACAGACCCTACAATGAGCAGTTCTTC
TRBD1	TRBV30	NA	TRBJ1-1	CAWRALGQGSTEAFF	TGTGCCTGGAGGGCACTCGGACAGGGGAGCACTGAAGCTTTCTTT
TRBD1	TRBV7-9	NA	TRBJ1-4	CASSNGQGTANEKLFF	TGTGCCAGCAGCAACGGACAGGGAACAGCTAATGAAAAACTGTTTTTT
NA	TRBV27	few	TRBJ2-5	CASRRGGRETQYF	TGTGCCAGCAGGAGAGGGGGACGGGAGACCCAGTACTTC
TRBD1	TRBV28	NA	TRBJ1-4	CASKTWVMRGRGTNEKLFF	TGTGCCAGCAAGACGTGGGTGATGAGGGGGCGAGGAACTAATGAAAAACTGTTTTTT
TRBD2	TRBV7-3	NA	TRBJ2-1	CASSLNSGIYNEQFF	TGTGCCAGCAGCTTGAATAGCGGGATTTACAATGAGCAGTTCTTC
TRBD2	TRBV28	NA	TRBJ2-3	CASSFRAGGADTQYF	TGTGCCAGCAGTTTTCGGGCGGGGGGGGCAGATACGCAGTATTTT
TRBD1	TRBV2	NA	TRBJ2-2	CASRDDRGLGGELFF	TGTGCCAGCAGAGATGACAGGGGGCTGGGCGGGGAGCTGTTTTTT
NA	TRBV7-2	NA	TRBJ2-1	CASTRAGPNNEQFF	TGTGCCTCAACTAGGGCTGGTCCGAACAATGAGCAGTTCTTC
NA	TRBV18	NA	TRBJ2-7	CASSHTSLEQYF	TGTGCCAGCTCGCACACTAGCCTCGAGCAGTACTTC
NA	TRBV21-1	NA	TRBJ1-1	CASSKQGNTEAFF	TGTGCCAGCAGCAAACAGGGTAACACTGAAGCTTTCTTT
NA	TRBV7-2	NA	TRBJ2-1	CASSLAGLRVSSYNEQFF	TGTGCCAGCAGCTTAGCCGGGTTGCGGGTCAGCTCCTACAATGAGCAGTTCTTC
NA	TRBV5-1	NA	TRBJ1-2	CASSLETGRPNYGYTF	TGCGCCAGCAGCTTGGAGACAGGCCGCCCTAACTATGGCTACACCTTC
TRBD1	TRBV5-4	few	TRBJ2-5	CASSQPWTGVETQYF	TGTGCCAGCAGCCAACCCTGGACAGGGGTAGAGACCCAGTACTTC
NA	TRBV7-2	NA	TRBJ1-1	CASSSGGGNPEAFF	TGTGCCAGCAGCTCTGGCGGGGGTAACCCTGAAGCTTTCTTT
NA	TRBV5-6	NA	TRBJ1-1	CASSLVAGIAEAFF	TGTGCCAGCAGCTTGGTTGCCGGGATCGCTGAAGCTTTCTTT
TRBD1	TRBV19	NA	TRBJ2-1	CASSIQPGQGGNEQFF	TGTGCCAGTAGTATCCAACCAGGACAGGGTGGCAATGAGCAGTTCTTC
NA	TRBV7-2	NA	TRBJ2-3	CASSSRPDGTQYF	TGTGCCAGCAGCTCGCGGCCCGACGGCACGCAGTATTTT
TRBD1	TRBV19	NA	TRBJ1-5	CASRRDRAGNQPQHF	TGTGCCAGTAGAAGGGACAGGGCTGGGAATCAGCCCCAGCATTTT
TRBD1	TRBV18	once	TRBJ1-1	CASSPVSGTGLAFF	TGTGCCAGCTCACCCGTCTCCGGGACAGGGCTAGCTTTCTTT
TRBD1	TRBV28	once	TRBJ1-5	CASTGDRGSNQPQHF	TGTGCCAGCACCGGGGACAGGGGGAGCAATCAGCCCCAGCATTTT
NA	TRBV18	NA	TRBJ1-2	CASSPSGDGYTF	TGTGCCAGCTCACCTTCAGGGGATGGCTACACCTTC
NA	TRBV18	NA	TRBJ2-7	CASSSQTGLSSYEQYF	TGTGCCAGCTCATCCCAAACAGGCCTTAGCTCCTACGAGCAGTACTTC
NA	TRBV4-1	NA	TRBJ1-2	CASSQDPGAGYGYTF	TGCGCCAGCAGCCAAGATCCAGGGGCCGGCTATGGCTACACCTTC
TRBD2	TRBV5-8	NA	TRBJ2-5	CASSFRRGGPETQYF	TGTGCCAGCAGCTTCCGGCGGGGGGGCCCCGAGACCCAGTACTTC
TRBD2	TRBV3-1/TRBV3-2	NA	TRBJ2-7	CASSPEPSGGYEQYF	TGTGCCAGCAGCCCAGAGCCTAGCGGGGGCTACGAGCAGTACTTC
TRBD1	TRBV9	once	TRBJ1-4	CASSPRTGYFEKLFF	TGTGCCAGCAGCCCCAGGACAGGGTATTTCGAAAAACTGTTTTTT
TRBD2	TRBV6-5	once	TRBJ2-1	CASSYSAGASYNEQFF	TGTGCCAGCAGTTACTCGGCGGGAGCTAGCTACAATGAGCAGTTCTTC
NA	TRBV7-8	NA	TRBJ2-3	CASRQGSTDTQYF	TGTGCCAGCAGACAGGGTTCCACAGATACGCAGTATTTT
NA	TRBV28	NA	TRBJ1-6	CASTPGYNSPLHF	TGTGCCAGCACCCCGGGGTATAATTCACCCCTCCACTTT
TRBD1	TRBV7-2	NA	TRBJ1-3	CASSLAGTGLGNTIYF	TGTGCCAGCAGCTTAGCAGGGACAGGGCTTGGAAACACCATATATTTT
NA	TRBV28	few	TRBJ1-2	CASSSRTVPNYGYTF	TGTGCCAGCAGTTCGAGGACAGTGCCTAACTATGGCTACACCTTC
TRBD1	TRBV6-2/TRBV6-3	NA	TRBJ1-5	CASSYGDRRNQPQHF	TGTGCCAGCAGTTATGGGGACAGGCGTAATCAGCCCCAGCATTTT
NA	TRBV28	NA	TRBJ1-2	CASSFRGNYGYTF	TGTGCCAGCAGTTTTCGAGGGAACTATGGCTACACCTTC
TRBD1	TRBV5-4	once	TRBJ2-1	CASSLRDRGSNEQFF	TGTGCCAGCAGCTTGCGAGACAGGGGGTCCAATGAGCAGTTCTTC